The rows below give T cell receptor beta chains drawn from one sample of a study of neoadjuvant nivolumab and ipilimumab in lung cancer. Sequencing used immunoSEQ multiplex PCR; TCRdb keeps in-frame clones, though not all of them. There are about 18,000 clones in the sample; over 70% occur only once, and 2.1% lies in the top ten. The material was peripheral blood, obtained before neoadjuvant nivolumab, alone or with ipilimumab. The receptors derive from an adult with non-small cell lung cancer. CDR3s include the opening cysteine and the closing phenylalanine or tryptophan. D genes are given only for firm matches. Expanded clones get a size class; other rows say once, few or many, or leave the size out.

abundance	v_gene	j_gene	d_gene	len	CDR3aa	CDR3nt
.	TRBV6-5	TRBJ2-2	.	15	CASSYGRLATGELFF	TGTGCCAGCAGTTACGGCAGACTGGCTACCGGGGAGCTGTTTTTT
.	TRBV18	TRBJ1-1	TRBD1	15	CASSPPQTGGTEAFF	TGTGCCAGCTCACCACCCCAAACAGGGGGCACTGAAGCTTTCTTT
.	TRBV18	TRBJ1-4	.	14	CASSPPSGREKLFF	TGTGCCAGCTCACCACCCTCGGGTCGGGAAAAACTGTTTTTT
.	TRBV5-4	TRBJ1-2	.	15	CASSHPDTQNYGYTF	TGTGCCAGCAGCCATCCTGACACACAGAACTATGGCTACACCTTC
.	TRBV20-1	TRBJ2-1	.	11	CSASLNNEQFF	TGCAGTGCTAGCCTTAACAATGAGCAGTTCTTC
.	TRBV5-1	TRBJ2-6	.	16	CASSLAPTSGANVLTF	TGCGCCAGCAGCTTGGCCCCCACCTCTGGGGCCAACGTCCTGACTTTC
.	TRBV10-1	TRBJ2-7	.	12	CASSETLEGQYF	TGCGCCAGCAGTGAGACTCTGGAGGGGCAGTACTTC
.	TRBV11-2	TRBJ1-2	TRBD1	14	CATIPGTENYGYTF	TGTGCCACCATTCCCGGGACAGAGAACTATGGCTACACCTTC
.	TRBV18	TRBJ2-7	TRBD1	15	CASSPPGQGPYEQYF	TGTGCCAGCTCACCACCTGGACAGGGACCCTACGAGCAGTACTTC
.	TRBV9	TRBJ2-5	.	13	CASSVAGEETQYF	TGTGCCAGCAGCGTAGCGGGAGAAGAGACCCAGTACTTC
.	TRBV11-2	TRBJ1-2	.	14	CASSPVQKGYGYTF	TGTGCCAGCAGCCCCGTCCAAAAGGGCTATGGCTACACCTTC
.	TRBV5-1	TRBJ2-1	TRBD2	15	CASSPGLGGGNEQFF	TGCGCCAGCAGCCCCGGACTAGGTGGGGGCAATGAGCAGTTCTTC
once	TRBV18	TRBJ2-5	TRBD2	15	CASSPGLAGEETQYF	TGTGCCAGCTCACCCGGACTAGCGGGAGAAGAGACCCAGTACTTC
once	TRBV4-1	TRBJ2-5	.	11	CASSLGETQYF	TGCGCCAGCAGCTTGGGCGAGACCCAGTACTTC
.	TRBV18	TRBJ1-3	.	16	CASSPSTGVLRNTIYF	TGTGCCAGCTCACCCTCGACAGGAGTTCTCAGGAACACCATATATTTT
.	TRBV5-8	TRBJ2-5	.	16	CASSLVRGLPQETQYF	TGTGCCAGCAGCTTGGTGCGGGGGCTACCTCAAGAGACCCAGTACTTC
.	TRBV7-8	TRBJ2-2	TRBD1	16	CASSSTGTGSTGELFF	TGTGCCAGCAGCTCCACCGGGACAGGGAGCACCGGGGAGCTGTTTTTT
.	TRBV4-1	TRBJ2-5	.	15	CASSQGLPGGSTQYF	TGCGCCAGCAGCCAAGGTTTGCCAGGGGGGTCGACCCAGTACTTC
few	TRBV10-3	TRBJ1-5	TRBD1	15	CAISSDRDNNQPQHF	TGTGCCATCAGCTCGGACAGGGACAACAATCAGCCCCAGCATTTT
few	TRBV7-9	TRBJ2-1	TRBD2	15	CASSFSGSWYNEQFF	TGTGCCAGCAGCTTTAGCGGGAGTTGGTACAATGAGCAGTTCTTC
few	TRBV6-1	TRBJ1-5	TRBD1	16	CASSAQGAWSNQPQHF	TGTGCCAGCAGTGCACAGGGGGCTTGGAGCAATCAGCCCCAGCATTTT
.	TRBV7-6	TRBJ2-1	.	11	CASSESNEQFF	TGTGCCAGCAGCGAATCGAATGAGCAGTTCTTC
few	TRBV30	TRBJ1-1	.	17	CAWSDKGKGLPNTEAFF	TGTGCCTGGAGCGACAAGGGTAAAGGACTGCCGAACACTGAAGCTTTCTTT
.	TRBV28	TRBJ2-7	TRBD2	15	CASSPPGTSLYEQYF	TGTGCCAGCAGCCCGCCCGGGACTAGCCTCTACGAGCAGTACTTC
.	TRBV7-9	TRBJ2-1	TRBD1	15	CASSSRGRSYNEQFF	TGTGCCAGCAGCTCAAGGGGGCGATCCTACAATGAGCAGTTCTTC
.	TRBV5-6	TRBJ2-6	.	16	CASSPGPSSGANVLTF	TGTGCCAGCAGCCCCGGACCGTCCTCTGGGGCCAACGTCCTGACTTTC
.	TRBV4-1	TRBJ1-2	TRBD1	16	CASSPRTGDMYYGYTF	TGCGCCAGCAGCCCACGGACAGGGGATATGTATTATGGCTACACCTTC
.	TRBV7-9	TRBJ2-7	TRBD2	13	CASTIGGNYEQYF	TGTGCCAGCACCATCGGGGGGAACTACGAGCAGTACTTC
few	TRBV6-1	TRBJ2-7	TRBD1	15	CASSKRSGQLYEQYF	TGTGCCAGCAGTAAGAGGTCGGGACAGCTATACGAGCAGTACTTC
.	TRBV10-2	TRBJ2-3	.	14	CASSEERGTDTQYF	TGCGCCAGCAGTGAAGAGCGGGGCACAGATACGCAGTATTTT
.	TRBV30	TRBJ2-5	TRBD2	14	CAWSTLAGRETQYF	TGTGCCTGGAGTACGTTAGCGGGAAGAGAGACCCAGTACTTC
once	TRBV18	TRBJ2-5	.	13	CASSPGAGETQYF	TGTGCCAGCTCCCCGGGGGCAGGGGAGACCCAGTACTTC
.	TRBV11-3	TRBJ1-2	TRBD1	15	CASSLGQGRNYGYTF	TGTGCCAGCAGCCTAGGACAGGGAAGGAACTATGGCTACACCTTC
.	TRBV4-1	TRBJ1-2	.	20	CASSQDGGTRTTGSGYGYTF	TGCGCCAGCAGCCAAGATGGAGGGACAAGGACGACGGGGAGTGGCTATGGCTACACCTTC
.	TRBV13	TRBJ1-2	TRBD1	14	CASSLGGQGVGYTF	TGTGCCAGCAGCTTGGGGGGACAGGGGGTTGGCTACACCTTC
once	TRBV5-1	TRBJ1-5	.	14	CASSHGDLNQPQHF	TGCGCCAGCAGCCATGGGGACCTCAATCAGCCCCAGCATTTT
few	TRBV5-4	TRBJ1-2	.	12	CASSLGDYGYTF	TGTGCCAGCAGCTTGGGGGACTATGGCTACACCTTC
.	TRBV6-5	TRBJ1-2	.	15	CASSYSGAGSYGYTF	TGTGCCAGCAGTTACTCGGGGGCGGGGTCCTATGGCTACACCTTC
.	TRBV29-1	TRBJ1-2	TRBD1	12	CSVGQGESGYTF	TGCAGCGTTGGACAGGGGGAAAGTGGCTACACCTTC
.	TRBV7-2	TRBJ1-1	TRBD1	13	CASSLTGAPGAFF	TGTGCCAGCAGCCTAACAGGGGCGCCTGGGGCTTTCTTT
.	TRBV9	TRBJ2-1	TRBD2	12	CASSAGRDEQFF	TGTGCCAGCAGCGCCGGGAGGGATGAGCAGTTCTTC
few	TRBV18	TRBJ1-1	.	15	CASSRGETVNTEAFF	TGTGCCAGCTCAAGAGGCGAAACAGTGAACACTGAAGCTTTCTTT
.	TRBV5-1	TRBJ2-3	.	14	CASSLGLSTDTQYF	TGCGCCAGCAGCTTGGGTTTATCCACAGATACGCAGTATTTT
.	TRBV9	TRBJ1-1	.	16	CASSVESWGVNTEAFF	TGTGCCAGCAGCGTAGAGAGCTGGGGGGTAAACACTGAAGCTTTCTTT
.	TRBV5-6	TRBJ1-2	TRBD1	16	CASSLGLGGTNYGYTF	TGTGCCAGCAGCTTGGGTTTAGGGGGCACTAACTATGGCTACACCTTC
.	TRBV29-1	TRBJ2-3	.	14	CSVDVTVPTDTHYF	TGCAGCGTTGATGTGACAGTCCCCACAGATACGCACTATTTT